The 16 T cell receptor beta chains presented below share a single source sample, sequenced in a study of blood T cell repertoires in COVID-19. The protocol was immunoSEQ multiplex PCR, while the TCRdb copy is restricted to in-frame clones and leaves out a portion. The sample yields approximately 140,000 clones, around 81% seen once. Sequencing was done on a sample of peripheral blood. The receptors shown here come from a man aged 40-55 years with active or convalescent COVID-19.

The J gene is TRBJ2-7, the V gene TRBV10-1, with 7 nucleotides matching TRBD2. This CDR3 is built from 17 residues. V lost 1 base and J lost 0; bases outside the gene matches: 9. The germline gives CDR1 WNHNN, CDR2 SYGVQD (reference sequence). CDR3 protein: CASSEFGPAGPSYEQYF. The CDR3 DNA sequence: TGCGCCAGCAGTGAGTTTGGGCCAGCGGGACCCTCCTACGAGCAGTACTTC.

DNA of the CDR3: TGTGCCAGTAGTACCCAGGGTTCGGAGCCCCAGCATTTT. Amino acid sequence: CASSTQGSEPQHF. The J gene is TRBJ1-5, the V gene TRBV19; D is perhaps TRBD1 (5 bases). Per germline, CDR1 LNHDA and CDR2 SQIVND (reference sequence). This CDR3 contains 13 residues. The V gene lost 4 bases and the J gene lost 8 bases, with 12 bases spanning the gap.

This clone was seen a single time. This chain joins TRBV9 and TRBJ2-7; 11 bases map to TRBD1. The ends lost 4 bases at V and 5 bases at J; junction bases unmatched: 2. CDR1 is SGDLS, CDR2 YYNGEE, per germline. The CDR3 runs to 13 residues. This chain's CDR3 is CASSSGQGDEQYF. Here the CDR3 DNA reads TGTGCCAGCAGCTCGGGACAGGGGGACGAGCAGTACTTC.

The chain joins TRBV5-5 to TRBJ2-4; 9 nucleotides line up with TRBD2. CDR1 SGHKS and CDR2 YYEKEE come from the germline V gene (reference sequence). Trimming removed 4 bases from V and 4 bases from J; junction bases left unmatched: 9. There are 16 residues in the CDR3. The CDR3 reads CASSGVSGGVKNIQYF. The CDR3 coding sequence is TGTGCCAGCAGCGGCGTTAGCGGGGGAGTTAAAAACATTCAGTACTTC.

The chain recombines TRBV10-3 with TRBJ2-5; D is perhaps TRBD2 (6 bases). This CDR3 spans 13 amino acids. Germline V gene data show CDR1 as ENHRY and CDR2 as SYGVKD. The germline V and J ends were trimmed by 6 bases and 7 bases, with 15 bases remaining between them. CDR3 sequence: CAISLLQAGTQYF. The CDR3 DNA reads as TGTGCCATCAGCCTACTACAAGCGGGGACCCAGTACTTC.

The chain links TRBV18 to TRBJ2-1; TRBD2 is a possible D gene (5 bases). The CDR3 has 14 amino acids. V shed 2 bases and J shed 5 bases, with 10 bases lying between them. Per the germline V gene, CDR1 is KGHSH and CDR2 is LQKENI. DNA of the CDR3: TGTGCCAGCTCACCAGCTAGGAGGCACAATGAGCAGTTCTTC. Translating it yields CASSPARRHNEQFF.

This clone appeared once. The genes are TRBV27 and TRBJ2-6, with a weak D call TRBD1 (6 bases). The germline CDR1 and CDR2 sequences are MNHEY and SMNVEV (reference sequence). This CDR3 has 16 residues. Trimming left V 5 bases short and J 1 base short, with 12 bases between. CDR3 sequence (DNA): TGTGCCAGCAGTCGACAACAGGGTTCTGGGGCCAACGTCCTGACTTTC. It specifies CASSRQQGSGANVLTF.

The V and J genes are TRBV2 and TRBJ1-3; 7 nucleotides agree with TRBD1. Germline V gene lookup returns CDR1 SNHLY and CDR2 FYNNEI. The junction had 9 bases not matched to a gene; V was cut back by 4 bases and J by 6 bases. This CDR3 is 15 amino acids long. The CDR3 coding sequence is TGTGCCAGCAGTGGGACGCGGCAGGGGGAAAACACCATATATTTT. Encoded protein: CASSGTRQGENTIYF. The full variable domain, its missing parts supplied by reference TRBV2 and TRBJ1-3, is EPEVTQTPSHQVTQMGQEVILRCVPISNHLYFYWYRQILGQKVEFLVSFYNNEISEKSEIFDDQFSVERPDGSNFTLKIRSTKLEDSAMYFCASSGTRQGENTIYFGEGSWLTVV.

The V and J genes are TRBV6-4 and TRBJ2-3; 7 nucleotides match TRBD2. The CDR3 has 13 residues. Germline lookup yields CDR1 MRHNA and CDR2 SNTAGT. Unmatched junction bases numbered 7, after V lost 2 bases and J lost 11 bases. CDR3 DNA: TGTGCCAGCAGTGACGATAAAGCGGGAAAGCAGTATTTT. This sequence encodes CASSDDKAGKQYF.

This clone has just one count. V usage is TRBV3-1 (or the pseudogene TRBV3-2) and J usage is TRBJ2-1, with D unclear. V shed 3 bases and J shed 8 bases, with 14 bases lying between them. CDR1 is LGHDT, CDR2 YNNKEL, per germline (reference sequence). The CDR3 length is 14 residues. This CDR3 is CASSQTSGRDEQFF. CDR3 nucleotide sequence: TGTGCCAGCAGCCAGACCTCTGGGCGCGATGAGCAGTTCTTC.

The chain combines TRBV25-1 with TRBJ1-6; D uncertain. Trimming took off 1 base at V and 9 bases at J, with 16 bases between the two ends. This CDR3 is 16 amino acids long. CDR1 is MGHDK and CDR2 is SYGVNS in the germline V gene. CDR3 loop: CASSELAPAGISPLHF. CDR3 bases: TGTGCCAGCAGTGAATTAGCCCCCGCCGGGATTTCACCCCTCCACTTT.

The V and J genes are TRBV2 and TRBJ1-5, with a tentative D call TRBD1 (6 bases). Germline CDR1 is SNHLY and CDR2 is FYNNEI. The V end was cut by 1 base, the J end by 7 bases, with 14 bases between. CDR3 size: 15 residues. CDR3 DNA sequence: TGTGCCAGCAGTGAAGGGGCGCCCCAGGGGCAGCCCCAGCATTTT. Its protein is CASSEGAPQGQPQHF.

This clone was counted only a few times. The CDR3 DNA is TGTGCCTGGAGTCTCAACCAGAACTCTGGAAACACCATATATTTT. It encodes CAWSLNQNSGNTIYF. V is TRBV30 and J is TRBJ1-3; D is uncertain. V was shortened by 2 bases and J by 0 bases, with 11 bases between the two germline ends. The CDR3 extends over 15 amino acids. Germline CDR1 and CDR2: GTSNPN and SVGIG (reference sequence).

Here the CDR3 reads CASSPQAVNYGYTF. The DNA of the CDR3 is TGTGCCAGCTCACCACAAGCGGTCAACTATGGCTACACCTTC. The chain employs TRBV18 and TRBJ1-2; D is unclear. Between the trimmed V and J ends, which lost 1 base and 2 bases, there was a span of 8 bases. This CDR3 comprises 14 residues. Germline lookup yields CDR1 KGHSH and CDR2 LQKENI. The full variable domain, rest sourced from reference TRBV18 and TRBJ1-2, is NAGVMQNPRHLVRRRGQEARLRCSPMKGHSHVYWYRQLPEEGLKFMVYLQKENIIDESGMPKERFSAEFPKEGPSILRIQQVVRGDSAAYFCASSPQAVNYGYTFGSGTRLTVV.

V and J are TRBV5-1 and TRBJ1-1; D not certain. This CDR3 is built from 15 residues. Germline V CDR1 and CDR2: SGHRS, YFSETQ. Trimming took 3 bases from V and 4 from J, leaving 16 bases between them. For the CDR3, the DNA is TGCGCCAGCAGCTGGGTTGGCTCCGGGAGCACTGAAGCTTTCTTT. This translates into CASSWVGSGSTEAFF.

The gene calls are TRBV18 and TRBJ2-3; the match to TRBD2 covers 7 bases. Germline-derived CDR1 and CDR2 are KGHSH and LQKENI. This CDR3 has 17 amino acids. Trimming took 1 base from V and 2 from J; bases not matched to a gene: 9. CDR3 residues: CASSPRDRAGTTDTQYF. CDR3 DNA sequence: TGTGCCAGCTCACCACGAGACCGAGCGGGGACCACAGATACGCAGTATTTT.